This entry lists 12 T cell receptor beta chains sequenced from one sample in a study of cytomegalovirus exposure and HLA in healthy donors. The PCR contained 60 Vbeta and 13 Jbeta primers. Sequenced by immunoSEQ multiplex PCR; TCRdb stores in-frame clones only, minus some. The data contain around 140,000 clones, more than 60% of them singletons. Sequencing was performed on PBMCs. These receptors were taken from a woman in her sixties or seventies in good health and CMV-seronegative.

The chain employs TRBV6-1 and TRBJ2-1; 7 bases line up with TRBD2. Germline CDR1 and CDR2: MNHNS and SASEGT. CDR3 size: 16 residues. The junction had 5 bases not matched to a gene; V was cut back by 2 bases and J by 1 base. The CDR3 DNA reads TGTGCCAGCAGTGAAAGGGCGGGAGTGTCCTACAATGAGCAGTTCTTC. Translated, it gives CASSERAGVSYNEQFF.

This clone was recorded a few times. This rearrangement joins TRBV7-3 to TRBJ2-1; 10 bases line up with TRBD2. Germline V gene lookup returns CDR1 SGHTA and CDR2 FQGTGA. The CDR3 is 15 residues long. J lost 6 bases, V lost 3 bases, and 5 bases had no gene match. The CDR3 here is CASSFLAGGLNEQFF. As DNA, the CDR3 is TGTGCCAGCAGCTTCTTAGCGGGGGGCCTCAATGAGCAGTTCTTC. The variable domain in full, with the rest retrieved from reference TRBV7-3 and TRBJ2-1, is GAGVSQTPSNKVTEKGKYVELRCDPISGHTALYWYRQSLGQGPEFLIYFQGTGAADDSGLPNDRFFAVRPEGSVSTLKIQRTERGDSAVYLCASSFLAGGLNEQFFGPGTRLTVL.

This chain links TRBV6-5 with TRBJ2-7; TRBD2 matches 10 bases. Germline-derived CDR1 and CDR2 are MNHEY and SVGAGI. The CDR3 consists of 14 residues. Trimming at V came to 7 bases and at J to 2 bases, leaving 5 bases not matched to a gene. CDR3 sequence (DNA): TGTGCCAGCACAAGCGGGGGGGCCCCCTACGAGCAGTACTTC. Protein product: CASTSGGAPYEQYF.

The rearrangement uses TRBV6-5 and TRBJ2-5, with TRBD2 matching over 9 bases. This CDR3 has 15 residues. Germline-derived CDR1 and CDR2 are MNHEY and SVGAGI. The V and J ends lost 2 bases and 7 bases, in that order; junction bases with no gene match: 8. The DNA of the CDR3 is TGTGCCAGCAGTTACCTAGCGGGGTTTCTGGGGACCCAGTACTTC. Protein: CASSYLAGFLGTQYF.

V is TRBV4-1 and J is TRBJ2-2; the D gene is possibly TRBD2 (6 bases). CDR1 MGHRA and CDR2 YSYEKL come from the germline V gene. V lost 1 base and J 5 bases, leaving 11 bases between the germline ends. The CDR3 sequence is 15 residues long. The CDR3: CASSQGLGVTGELFF. The CDR3 DNA is TGCGCCAGCAGCCAAGGACTAGGGGTAACCGGGGAGCTGTTTTTT.

Worth noting for this clone: Possible read error: a much larger clone is one base away. This chain links TRBV29-1 with TRBJ2-5, with unresolved D. The J call may be faulty, since TRBJ2-7 better matches the DNA end. CDR1 is SQVTM, CDR2 ANQGSEA, per germline. The CDR3 length is 11 residues. The CDR3 sequence is CSGADPYEQYF. CDR3 coding DNA: TGCAGCGGGGCCGATCCCTACGAGCAGTACTTC.

V is TRBV7-8 and J is TRBJ1-2; D possibly corresponds to TRBD1 (6 bases). The ends were cut back, 1 base at V and 0 bases at J, with 6 bases in the middle. The CDR3 is 14 amino acids. Per the germline V gene, CDR1 is SGHVS and CDR2 is FQNEAQ. The CDR3: CASSLGQANYGYTF. CDR3 in DNA: TGTGCCAGCAGCTTAGGACAGGCTAACTATGGCTACACCTTC.

The CDR3 spells CASSVAAGSTYEQYF. Written as DNA, the CDR3 is TGTGCCAGCAGCGTAGCTGCAGGGTCAACCTACGAGCAGTACTTC. This chain joins TRBV9 and TRBJ2-7; D is possibly TRBD1 (5 bases). CDR3 length equals 15 residues. V dropped 0 bases and J dropped 2 bases, with 12 bases sitting between them. CDR1 SGDLS and CDR2 YYNGEE come from the germline V gene. The entire variable domain, with the rest obtained from reference TRBV9 and TRBJ2-7, is as follows: DSGVTQTPKHLITATGQRVTLRCSPRSGDLSVYWYQQSLDQGLQFLIQYYNGEERAKGNILERFSAQQFPDLHSELNLSSLELGDSALYFCASSVAAGSTYEQYFGPGTRLTVT.

The J gene is TRBJ2-1, the V gene TRBV29-1; no clear D. Per the germline V gene, CDR1 is SQVTM and CDR2 is ANQGSEA. The V end was cut by 5 bases, the J end by 2 bases, with 10 bases between. CDR3 length equals 13 residues. The CDR3, as DNA: TGCAGCGTTCGTAGAGGTACCTACAATGAGCAGTTCTTC. This sequence encodes CSVRRGTYNEQFF.

The chain is built from TRBV2 and TRBJ1-2, with D tentatively TRBD1 (5 bases). Trimming took 2 bases from V and 5 from J, leaving 12 bases between them. The CDR3 is made up of 14 amino acids. In germline, CDR1 is SNHLY, CDR2 FYNNEI. The CDR3 here is CASSEPGRGYGYTF. DNA for the CDR3: TGTGCCAGCAGTGAACCGGGGCGGGGGTATGGCTACACCTTC. The full variable domain, with the rest looked up from reference TRBV2 and TRBJ1-2, is EPEVTQTPSHQVTQMGQEVILRCVPISNHLYFYWYRQILGQKVEFLVSFYNNEISEKSEIFDDQFSVERPDGSNFTLKIRSTKLEDSAMYFCASSEPGRGYGYTFGSGTRLTVV.

The V gene is TRBV9, the J gene TRBJ2-2; 7 bases line up with TRBD2. V lost 0 bases to trimming and J lost 4 bases; unmatched junction nucleotides: 9. The CDR3 is 17 amino acids. Germline CDR1 SGDLS, CDR2 YYNGEE. CDR3 residues: CASSVGGGRSLTGELFF. The CDR3, as DNA: TGTGCCAGCAGCGTAGGGGGCGGGAGATCCCTCACCGGGGAGCTGTTTTTT.

CDR3 nucleotide sequence: TGCGCCAGCAGCTCCCGCCCCCTGGACCTAGCGGGTTCGAACACCGGGGAGCTGTTTTTT. Encoded protein: CASSSRPLDLAGSNTGELFF. V is TRBV5-1 and J is TRBJ2-2; 8 positions match TRBD2. Losses at the gene ends were 3 bases for V and 0 bases for J; bases not matched to a gene: 16. The CDR3 is made up of 20 amino acids. CDR1 is SGHRS and CDR2 is YFSETQ in the germline V gene. Full variable domain (missing parts from reference TRBV5-1 and TRBJ2-2): KAGVTQTPRYLIKTRGQQVTLSCSPISGHRSVSWYQQTPGQGLQFLFEYFSETQRNKGNFPGRFSGRQFSNSRSEMNVSTLELGDSALYLCASSSRPLDLAGSNTGELFFGEGSRLTVL.